This entry lists 11 T cell receptor beta chains sequenced from one sample in a study of T-cell reconstitution after alpha-beta-depleted transplantation in children. TCRbeta library preparation incorporated unique molecular identifiers. MiXCR, run by TCRdb on the PCR reads, gives a single entry per CDR3 protein. The profile shows more than 85,000 distinct CDR3 sequences, about a tenth of them singletons. The sequencing here drew on PBMCs from the stem cell graft donor, taken from the stem cell graft. All receptors come from a human donor who donated a stem cell graft to a child with acute lymphoblastic leukemia.

Notes on this clonotype: At one end the junction does not follow the germline gene, possibly because of a read error. V usage is TRBV24-1 and J usage is TRBJ2-3; 8 nucleotides line up with TRBD2. Germline-derived CDR1 and CDR2 are KGHDR and SFDVKD. CDR3 length: 17 amino acids. In nucleotides, the CDR3 is TGCGCCACCAGTGATTCTACCGGGAGGGCCGTAGGGGATACGCAGTATTTT. This encodes CATSDSTGRAVGDTQYF.

In this sample, this clonotype turned up many times. This chain joins TRBV12-3 or TRBV12-4 and TRBJ2-5; tentative D call: TRBD2 (6 bases). V lost 5 bases and J lost 7, with 14 bases in between. The CDR3 loop spans 13 amino acids. CDR3 loop: CASSLREHATQYF. CDR3 nucleotides: TGTGCCAGCAGTCTCCGGGAGCACGCGACCCAGTACTTC.

This clonotype was recorded at least ten times. The V and J genes are TRBV14 and TRBJ2-7; D uncertain. V lost 1 base, J lost 6 bases, and 7 bases lay in between. CDR1 and CDR2 from the germline V gene are SGHDN and FVKESK. This CDR3 spans 12 amino acids. The CDR3 DNA sequence: TGTGCCAGCAGCCAAGTCCTCGTCGAGCAGTACTTC. Residues: CASSQVLVEQYF.

The sample holds many counts of this clonotype. The chain couples TRBV6-1 to TRBJ2-1, with D maybe TRBD1 (5 bases). This CDR3 contains 14 residues. Germline V gene sequence: CDR1 MNHNS, CDR2 SASEGT. The ends were cut back, 6 bases at V and 0 bases at J, with 9 bases in the middle. Here the CDR3 reads CASRDRVSYNEQFF. Here the CDR3 DNA reads TGTGCCAGCAGAGACAGAGTCTCCTACAATGAGCAGTTCTTC.

This clonotype has a count of ten or more. The rearrangement uses TRBV15 and TRBJ2-7; D gene unclear. The CDR3 runs 12 residues. Germline assignment: CDR1 LNHNV and CDR2 YYDKDF (reference sequence). V dropped 3 bases and J dropped 1 base, with 4 bases sitting between them. In DNA form, the CDR3 reads TGTGCCACCAGCAGTGGGTCCTACGAGCAGTACTTC. It yields the protein CATSSGSYEQYF.

This clonotype was picked up many times. The CDR3 sequence is CASSGDRGLDEKLFF. In nucleotides, the CDR3 is TGTGCCAGCAGTGGGGACAGGGGGCTCGATGAAAAACTGTTTTTT. This sequence joins TRBV6-1 and TRBJ1-4; TRBD1 matches 12 bases. The CDR3 consists of 15 residues. From germline, CDR1 is MNHNS and CDR2 SASEGT. V lost 4 bases, J lost 6 bases, and 3 bases stayed unmatched.

This clonotype was detected ten times or more. The chain uses TRBV12-3 or TRBV12-4 and TRBJ1-4; D gene uncertain. Trimming pared 3 bases from V and 7 bases from J, leaving 18 bases between. CDR3 length: 16 amino acids. The CDR3 DNA reads TGTGCCAGCAGTTTCGGATTGAAAGGGTTTAGTGAAAAACTGTTTTTT. Translated, it gives CASSFGLKGFSEKLFF.

This clonotype has a count of ten or more. The chain recombines TRBV5-1 with TRBJ2-1, with 10 bases matching TRBD2. CDR1 SGHRS and CDR2 YFSETQ come from the germline V gene. With 4 bases clipped from V and 5 bases from J, the junction kept 12 bases outside the gene matches. The CDR3 has 17 residues. The CDR3 sequence is CASSRGITSGKDNEQFF. In DNA form, the CDR3 reads TGCGCCAGCAGCCGGGGGATAACTAGCGGGAAAGACAATGAGCAGTTCTTC.

Many counts were recorded for this clonotype. For the CDR3, the DNA is TGTGCCAGCACCCCTGGACAGCCAGCTAACTATGGCTACACCTTC. Encoded protein: CASTPGQPANYGYTF. The gene calls are TRBV12-3 or TRBV12-4 and TRBJ1-2, with TRBD1 as a possible D gene (6 bases). CDR3 length: 15 residues. Trimming removed 7 bases from V and 0 bases from J, with 15 bases in between.

In this sample, this clonotype turned up many times. V and J are TRBV20-1 and TRBJ1-6, with TRBD1 identical over 9 bases. V shed 4 bases and J 13 bases; nucleotides not matched to a gene: 8. This CDR3 is 13 amino acids long. CDR1 and CDR2 from the germline V gene are DFQATT and SNEGSKA (reference sequence). CDR3 sequence: CSATGTGRLPLHF. CDR3 DNA sequence: TGCAGTGCTACCGGGACAGGGAGGCTCCCCCTCCACTTT.

This clonotype has a count of ten or more. The DNA of the CDR3 is TGTGCCAGCAGCCAATCCCCCCCGGGCAATCAGCCCCAGCATTTT. Residues: CASSQSPPGNQPQHF. The V call is TRBV16, the J call TRBJ1-5; D not certain. Trimming removed 0 bases from V and 2 bases from J, with 8 bases in between. This CDR3 contains 15 residues. Germline V gives CDR1 KGHSY, CDR2 FQNENV.